This T cell receptor beta chain was sequenced in a study of T cells in Graves' hyperthyroidism and ophthalmopathy. The CDR3 contains 14 residues. Germline CDR1 and CDR2: MGHRA and YSYEKL. V was pared by 3 bases and J by 10 bases, with 16 bases between. No ophthalmopathy progression within 18 months constituted stable Graves' hyperthyroidism. Exclusion criteria comprised uncontrolled infection, other autoimmune disease, pregnancy or lactation. Orbital computed tomography and thyroid ultrasound, together with serum TRAb and thyroxine and clinical symptoms, were used for diagnoses. The investigators amplified TCR beta CDR3 regions from RNA transcripts. First-round RT-PCR of the TCR CDR3 relied on the HTBI primer set. TCRdb re-derived calls from the multiplex PCR reads in MiXCR, one entry per CDR3 protein. The data contain about half a million distinct CDR3 sequences, about a fifth of them singletons. Regarding this clonotype: This clone may be a read error of a much larger clone one base away.

The V gene is TRBV4-1, the J gene TRBJ1-5, with D maybe TRBD1 (6 bases). The source is a man younger than 35 with Graves' hyperthyroidism. Input material: blood. The CDR3 region is CASSHMGAVHPQHF. The DNA of the CDR3 is TGCGCCAGCAGCCACATGGGGGCGGTTCATCCCCAGCATTTT.